This TCR beta chain was identified in a study of blood T cell repertoires in COVID-19. The CDR3 is 14 amino acids. Germline CDR1 is SGHVS and CDR2 is FQNEAQ. V shed 3 bases and J shed 4 bases, with 12 bases lying between them. Generated by immunoSEQ multiplex PCR, the TCRdb table keeps only in-frame clones and is missing some. The data hold about 250,000 clones, with 88% observed a single time. The clonotype comes from a woman between 40 and 55 years old who had been exposed to COVID-19. The J gene is TRBJ1-1, the V gene TRBV7-8; no definite D call. The sample taken for sequencing was PBMCs or T cells enriched from blood (not recorded which). CDR3 DNA sequence: TGTGCCAGCAGCTTCCGATCGGGGAGCACTGAAGCTTTCTTT. This translates into CASSFRSGSTEAFF.